This T cell receptor beta chain was sequenced for a study of chemoradiotherapy in HPV16-positive cancers. Study summary: A couple of HPV16-positive patients' cells yielded candidate HPV-specific clones and common motifs.

Profiling relied on immunoSEQ multiplex PCR, and the TCRdb table lists in-frame clones only, not all of them. The sample has just under 8,000 clones; around 68% are singletons. The CDR3 is made up of 11 amino acids. The germline CDR1 and CDR2 sequences are SGHTA and FQGNSA. V lost 5 bases and J lost 1, with 2 bases in between. Points on this clone: The antigen is unknown.

Whole-study findings and limits: For HPV16-positive patients, expanding HPV-responsive T cells associated with longer recurrence-free survival. During treatment, candidate HPV-specific clones and E7-related motifs expanded in tumor. HPV-specific T cells were functionally defined from only a couple of HPV16-positive patients.

This sequence was found in a human donor with HPV-associated anogenital cancer. V usage is TRBV7-2 and J usage is TRBJ2-5; D ambiguous. Sampling took place from a patient who underwent chemoradiotherapy. The CDR3, as DNA: TGTGCCAGCAGCCCCCAAGAGACCCAGTACTTC. Protein sequence: CASSPQETQYF. The complete variable domain, with remaining parts taken from reference TRBV7-2 and TRBJ2-5, reads GAGVSQSPSNKVTEKGKDVELRCDPISGHTALYWYRQSLGQGLEFLIYFQGNSAPDKSGLPSDRFSAERTGGSVSTLTIQRTQQEDSAVYLCASSPQETQYFGPGTRLLVL.